The 26 T cell receptor beta chains given below trace back to one sample, sequenced in a study of cytomegalovirus exposure and HLA in healthy donors. Primers: 60 Vbeta forward and 13 Jbeta reverse. Here immunoSEQ multiplex PCR was the method, and the copy in TCRdb shows in-frame clones only, minus some. The sample records roughly 120,000 clones, over 70% being singletons. Sequenced: PBMCs. The receptors were gathered from a woman under 30 in good health and CMV-seronegative.

This clone was detected only a few times. J is TRBJ1-2 and V is TRBV18; 10 bases line up with TRBD1. The length of the CDR3 is 16 residues. The J segment lost 2 bases and the V segment lost 3 bases, leaving 6 bases of the junction unmatched. Germline-derived CDR1 and CDR2 are KGHSH and LQKENI. The CDR3 DNA reads TGTGCCAGCTCACCCCCTGGGACAGGGGACAACTATGGCTACACCTTC. Amino acid sequence: CASSPPGTGDNYGYTF.

The J gene is TRBJ1-5, the V gene TRBV5-1; D gene uncertain. The germline V gene has CDR1 SGHRS and CDR2 YFSETQ. V lost 5 bases to trimming and J lost 13 bases, with 16 bases between them. The CDR3 has 12 amino acids. The CDR3 sequence: CASRVDRGPQHF. DNA for the CDR3: TGCGCCAGCAGGGTAGATCGGGGTCCTCAGCATTTT.

The chain recombines TRBV2 with TRBJ2-1; 7 nucleotides agree with TRBD1. The junction had 14 bases not matched to a gene; V was cut back by 10 bases and J by 8 bases. CDR1 SNHLY and CDR2 FYNNEI come from the germline V gene. The CDR3 spans 14 residues. The CDR3 sequence: CATLDRVRFDEQFF. The CDR3 nucleotides are TGTGCCACCCTTGACAGGGTTCGGTTTGATGAGCAGTTCTTC.

The rearrangement uses TRBV5-1 and TRBJ1-2; TRBD1 is a possible D gene (5 bases). CDR1 SGHRS and CDR2 YFSETQ come from the germline V gene. Trimming shortened V by 3 bases and J by 8 bases, and 14 bases separated the two germline ends. The CDR3 contains 13 residues. The CDR3 is CASSYRQGDGYTF. For the CDR3, the DNA is TGCGCCAGCAGCTACCGGCAGGGTGACGGCTACACCTTC.

This rearrangement joins TRBV4-2 to TRBJ2-7; D call uncertain. Germline CDR1 and CDR2: LGHNA and YNFKEQ. The CDR3 runs 15 residues. Trimming shortened V by 0 bases and J by 0 bases, and 9 bases separated the two germline ends. The CDR3 coding sequence is TGTGCCAGCAGCCAAGATCCCAGGTACTCCTACGAGCAGTACTTC. It specifies CASSQDPRYSYEQYF.

CDR3 sequence (DNA): TGCGCCAGCAGCTCAGGGGGAGGCACTGAAGCTTTCTTT. It yields the protein CASSSGGGTEAFF. The rearrangement uses TRBV5-1 and TRBJ1-1; 7 bases map to TRBD1. The CDR3 consists of 13 residues. Per germline, CDR1 SGHRS and CDR2 YFSETQ. V gave up 3 bases and J gave up 4 bases; unmatched junction bases: 3. Filled out from reference TRBV5-1 and TRBJ1-1, the complete variable domain reads KAGVTQTPRYLIKTRGQQVTLSCSPISGHRSVSWYQQTPGQGLQFLFEYFSETQRNKGNFPGRFSGRQFSNSRSEMNVSTLELGDSALYLCASSSGGGTEAFFGQGTRLTVV.

This sequence joins TRBV18 and TRBJ2-1; D is possibly TRBD2 (5 bases). The germline CDR1 and CDR2 sequences are KGHSH and LQKENI. V was shortened by 5 bases and J by 9 bases, with 17 bases between the two germline ends. CDR3 size: 14 residues. Here the CDR3 DNA reads TGTGCCAGCTCAGACGGGGTGGGCGAGCGTGAGCAGTTCTTC. Amino acid sequence: CASSDGVGEREQFF.

V gene TRBV5-6 combines with J gene TRBJ1-2, with TRBD1 matching over 9 bases. CDR1 and CDR2 (germline): SGHDT, YYEEEE. This CDR3 is built from 15 residues. V dropped 8 bases and J dropped 4; count of bases not matched to a gene: 12. CDR3 sequence: CASIEYRGRIYGYTF. As DNA, the CDR3 is TGTGCCAGTATCGAATACAGGGGGCGCATCTATGGCTACACCTTC.

V is TRBV6-1 and J is TRBJ1-4; D is unresolved. Germline V lookup: CDR1 MNHNS, CDR2 SASEGT. The V gene lost 1 base and the J gene lost 8 bases, with 14 bases spanning the gap. This CDR3 has 15 residues. CDR3 DNA: TGTGCCAGCAGTGAAGTAGCGCCTTCTCTAGAAAAACTGTTTTTT. This gives the protein CASSEVAPSLEKLFF.

The V and J genes are TRBV4-3 and TRBJ2-2, with 9 bases aligning to TRBD2. The CDR3 totals 17 residues. V shed 5 bases, J shed 4 bases, and the junction held 11 bases outside the gene matches. CDR1 LGHNA and CDR2 YSLEER come from the germline V gene. CDR3 protein: CASSYLTGAGGTGELFF. For the CDR3, the DNA is TGCGCCAGCAGCTATTTAACGGGAGCGGGGGGCACCGGGGAGCTGTTTTTT.

The rearrangement joins TRBV7-2 to TRBJ1-2; D not certain. From germline, CDR1 is SGHTA and CDR2 FQGNSA. The CDR3 is 14 amino acids. Trimming left V 4 bases short and J 7 bases short, with 16 bases between. The CDR3 is CASSSSPGLGGYTF. The CDR3 DNA is TGTGCCAGCAGCTCCTCTCCGGGGTTGGGTGGCTACACCTTC. Full variable domain (outside the CDR3, taken from reference TRBV7-2 and TRBJ1-2): GAGVSQSPSNKVTEKGKDVELRCDPISGHTALYWYRQSLGQGLEFLIYFQGNSAPDKSGLPSDRFSAERTGGSVSTLTIQRTQQEDSAVYLCASSSSPGLGGYTFGSGTRLTVV.

This chain uses TRBV5-1 with TRBJ2-1, with a possible D match to TRBD1 (5 bases). The CDR3 is made up of 13 amino acids. CDR1 and CDR2 from the germline V gene are SGHRS and YFSETQ. Deletions cut 6 bases from V and 1 base from J, with 8 bases between. For the CDR3, the DNA is TGCGCCAGCACCGACAGATCCTACAATGAGCAGTTCTTC. Encoded protein: CASTDRSYNEQFF. Supplemented by reference TRBV5-1 and TRBJ2-1, the full variable domain reads KAGVTQTPRYLIKTRGQQVTLSCSPISGHRSVSWYQQTPGQGLQFLFEYFSETQRNKGNFPGRFSGRQFSNSRSEMNVSTLELGDSALYLCASTDRSYNEQFFGPGTRLTVL.

This clone was seen a handful of times. This rearrangement joins TRBV10-3 to TRBJ1-1; a weak D match, TRBD1 (6 bases). CDR3 length: 14 amino acids. V was shortened by 11 bases and J by 1 base, with 17 bases between the two germline ends. Germline CDR1 reads ENHRY; CDR2 reads SYGVKD. CDR3 DNA sequence: TGTGCCGCTCGACCCGGACAGCAGAACACTGAAGCTTTCTTT. The encoded protein is CAARPGQQNTEAFF.

The chain links TRBV14 to TRBJ1-5, with TRBD1 as a possible D gene (6 bases). Germline V gene lookup returns CDR1 SGHDN and CDR2 FVKESK. Trimming took off 3 bases at V and 2 bases at J, with 8 bases between the two ends. This CDR3 has 14 amino acids. This chain's CDR3 is CASSQTGGNQPQHF. Here the CDR3 DNA reads TGTGCCAGCAGCCAGACAGGTGGCAATCAGCCCCAGCATTTT.

This chain joins TRBV18 and TRBJ2-5; no reliable D call. CDR3 length: 14 amino acids. V was pared by 5 bases and J by 5 bases, with 15 bases between. The V gene's germline CDR1 is KGHSH and CDR2 LQKENI. The CDR3 DNA follows: TGTGCCAGCTCATCGCCTGGCGGTCGGGAGACCCAGTACTTC. This sequence encodes CASSSPGGRETQYF.

V is TRBV2 and J is TRBJ1-5; TRBD1 is a possible D gene (5 bases). The germline V and J ends were trimmed by 6 bases and 6 bases, with 15 bases remaining between them. The V gene's germline CDR1 is SNHLY and CDR2 FYNNEI. The CDR3 totals 14 residues. The CDR3 coding sequence is TGTGCCAGCAGAGGAGGGGTATCGGTTCAGCCCCAGCATTTT. Its protein is CASRGGVSVQPQHF.

Only a few counts were recorded for this clone. The chain couples TRBV6-1 to TRBJ1-1; the D gene is possibly TRBD1 (5 bases). The CDR3 is 12 amino acids. V was pared by 6 bases and J by 3 bases, with 8 bases between. Germline CDR1 MNHNS, CDR2 SASEGT. The CDR3 sequence is CASRDIYTEAFF. As DNA, the CDR3 is TGTGCCAGCAGGGACATATACACTGAAGCTTTCTTT.

Concerning this clone: Additional DNA sequences in this sample encode the identical CDR3. The J gene is TRBJ1-5, the V gene TRBV29-1, with D perhaps matching TRBD1 (6 bases). The CDR3 consists of 12 residues. CDR1 and CDR2 from the germline V gene are SQVTM and ANQGSEA. Trimming pared 4 bases from V and 2 bases from J, leaving 6 bases between. CDR3 in DNA: TGCAGCGTTGGGGGGCGCAATCAGCCCCAGCATTTT. Its translation is CSVGGRNQPQHF.

CDR3 sequence: CASSEYARNGRELQFF. The CDR3 DNA follows: TGTGCCAGCAGTGAATATGCCCGGAATGGGCGGGAGCTGCAGTTCTTC. V usage is TRBV25-1 and J usage is TRBJ2-1, with 7 bases identical to TRBD2. V lost 0 bases, J lost 12 bases, and 14 bases stayed unmatched. The germline CDR1 and CDR2 sequences are MGHDK and SYGVNS. The CDR3 is 16 residues long.

This chain links TRBV13 with TRBJ2-3, with 8 bases matching TRBD2. Germline V gene lookup returns CDR1 PRHDT and CDR2 FYEKMQ (reference sequence). The V and J ends lost 5 bases and 0 bases, in that order; junction bases with no gene match: 4. The CDR3 has 15 residues. The CDR3 is CASSPGGVSTDTQYF. CDR3 nucleotide sequence: TGTGCCAGCAGCCCCGGGGGGGTTAGCACAGATACGCAGTATTTT.

This sequence joins TRBV5-5 and TRBJ1-2; D is uncertain. V was clipped by 3 bases and J by 8 bases, with 11 bases between them. CDR3 length equals 12 residues. The germline V gene encodes CDR1 SGHKS and CDR2 YYEKEE (reference sequence). The CDR3: CASSSRAGGYTF. In nucleotides, the CDR3 is TGTGCCAGCAGCTCGAGGGCGGGAGGCTACACCTTC.

This chain joins TRBV4-2 and TRBJ1-2, with 9 bases matching TRBD1. The germline CDR1 and CDR2 sequences are LGHNA and YNFKEQ. The CDR3 consists of 15 residues. Trimming removed 1 base from V and 5 bases from J; junction bases left unmatched: 5. This chain's CDR3 is CASSQAATGGYGYTF. In nucleotides, the CDR3 is TGTGCCAGCAGCCAAGCGGCGACAGGGGGTTATGGCTACACCTTC.

The gene calls are TRBV6-6 and TRBJ1-5; D is possibly TRBD1 (6 bases). The V and J ends lost 1 base and 7 bases respectively, with 17 bases between them. Germline V CDR1 and CDR2: MNHNY, SVGAGI (reference sequence). This CDR3 comprises 16 residues. CDR3 sequence: CASSYFPGTRAQPQHF. The CDR3, as DNA: TGTGCCAGCAGTTACTTCCCCGGGACAAGGGCCCAGCCCCAGCATTTT.

This chain connects TRBV7-6 to TRBJ1-1, with D possibly matching TRBD1 (5 bases). V lost 4 bases to trimming and J lost 4 bases, with 13 bases between them. This CDR3 is built from 14 residues. CDR1 is SGHVS, CDR2 FNYEAQ, per germline. CDR3 bases: TGTGCCAGCAGCTGGGGGGAAGTGGGCACTGAAGCTTTCTTT. It specifies CASSWGEVGTEAFF.

V usage is TRBV9 and J usage is TRBJ2-1; D perhaps matches TRBD2 (5 bases). V was shortened by 2 bases and J by 5 bases, with 14 bases between the two germline ends. This CDR3 contains 15 residues. Looked up from germline, CDR1 is SGDLS and CDR2 is YYNGEE. The CDR3 sequence is CASSVAGLRDNEQFF. The CDR3 bases are TGTGCCAGCAGCGTGGCCGGGTTGAGGGACAATGAGCAGTTCTTC.

The chain combines TRBV11-2 with TRBJ2-1; no firm D call. CDR3 size: 15 residues. Per the germline V gene, CDR1 is SGHAT and CDR2 is FQNNGV. V lost 1 base and J 4 bases, leaving 11 bases between the germline ends. In DNA, the CDR3 is TGTGCCAGCAGCTTAGCACGAGGAGCGTACAATGAGCAGTTCTTC. Translating it yields CASSLARGAYNEQFF.